This entry lists 3 T cell receptor beta chains sequenced from one sample in a study of T cell changes during pregnancy in multiple sclerosis. Data came from immunoSEQ multiplex PCR; TCRdb stores just in-frame clones and leaves some out. This table holds just under 70,000 clones, 91% found once. The source material was peripheral blood, sampled in the second trimester of pregnancy. These receptors all stem from a female donor with multiple sclerosis, enrolled in a pregnancy study.

This chain uses TRBV6-4 with TRBJ2-3; the D gene is possibly TRBD1 (6 bases). This CDR3 is built from 15 residues. Germline lookup yields CDR1 MRHNA and CDR2 SNTAGT. The ends were cut back, 0 bases at V and 1 base at J, with 8 bases in the middle. For the CDR3, the DNA is TGTGCCAGCAGTGACTCGGGACACCGCACAGATACGCAGTATTTT. It translates to CASSDSGHRTDTQYF.

The genes are TRBV6-5 and TRBJ2-1; D not resolved. The CDR3 length is 11 residues. The germline V gene encodes CDR1 MNHEY and CDR2 SVGAGI. The V end lost 6 bases, the J end lost 3 bases, and 3 bases lay between the germline ends. The DNA of the CDR3 is TGTGCCAGCAGCCTCTACAATGAGCAGTTCTTC. This sequence encodes CASSLYNEQFF.

V and J are TRBV28 and TRBJ1-1, with D hard to call. Germline CDR1 MDHEN, CDR2 SYDVKM. V was pared by 1 base and J by 1 base, with 4 bases between. The CDR3 contains 13 residues. The CDR3 region has the DNA TGTGCCAGCAGTTTATCGGGGAACACTGAAGCTTTCTTT. Translation: CASSLSGNTEAFF.